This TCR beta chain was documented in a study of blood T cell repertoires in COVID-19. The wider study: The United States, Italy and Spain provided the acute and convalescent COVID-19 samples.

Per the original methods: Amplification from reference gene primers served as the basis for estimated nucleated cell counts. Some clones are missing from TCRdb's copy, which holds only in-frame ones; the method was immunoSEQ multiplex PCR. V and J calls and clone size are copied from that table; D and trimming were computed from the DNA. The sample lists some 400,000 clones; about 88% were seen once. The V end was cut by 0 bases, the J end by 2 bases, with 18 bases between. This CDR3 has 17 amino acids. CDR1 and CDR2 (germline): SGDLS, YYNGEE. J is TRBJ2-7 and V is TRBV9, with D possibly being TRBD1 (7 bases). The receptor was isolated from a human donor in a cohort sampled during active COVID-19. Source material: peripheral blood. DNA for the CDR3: TGTGCCAGCAGCGTAGGAAGCAGGGGGGATCCTCCCTACGAGCAGTACTTC. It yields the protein CASSVGSRGDPPYEQYF. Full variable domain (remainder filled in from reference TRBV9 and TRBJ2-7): DSGVTQTPKHLITATGQRVTLRCSPRSGDLSVYWYQQSLDQGLQFLIQYYNGEERAKGNILERFSAQQFPDLHSELNLSSLELGDSALYFCASSVGSRGDPPYEQYFGPGTRLTVT.